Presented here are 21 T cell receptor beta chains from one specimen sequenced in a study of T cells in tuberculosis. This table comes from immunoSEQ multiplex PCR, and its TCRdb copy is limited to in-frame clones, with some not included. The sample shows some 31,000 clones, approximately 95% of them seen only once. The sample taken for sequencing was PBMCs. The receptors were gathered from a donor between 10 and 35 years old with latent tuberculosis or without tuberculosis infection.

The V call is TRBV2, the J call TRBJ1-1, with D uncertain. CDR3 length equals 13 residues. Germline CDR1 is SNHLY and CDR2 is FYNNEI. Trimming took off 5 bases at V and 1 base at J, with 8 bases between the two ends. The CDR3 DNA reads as TGTGCCAGCAGTTCGACGGGGAACACTGAAGCTTTCTTT. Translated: CASSSTGNTEAFF.

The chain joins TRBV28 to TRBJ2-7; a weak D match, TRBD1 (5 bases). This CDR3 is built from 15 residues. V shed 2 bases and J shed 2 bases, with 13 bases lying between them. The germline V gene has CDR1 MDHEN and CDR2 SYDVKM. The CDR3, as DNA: TGTGCCAGCAGTTTACTTTCAGGGAAAGCCTACGAGCAGTACTTC. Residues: CASSLLSGKAYEQYF.

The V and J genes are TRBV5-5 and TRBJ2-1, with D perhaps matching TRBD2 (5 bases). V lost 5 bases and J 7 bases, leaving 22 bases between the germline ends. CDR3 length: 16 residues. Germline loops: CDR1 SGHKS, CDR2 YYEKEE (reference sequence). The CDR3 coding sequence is TGTGCCAGCAGACTTCTAGCAGGAAGGCTACTTAATGAGCAGTTCTTC. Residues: CASRLLAGRLLNEQFF. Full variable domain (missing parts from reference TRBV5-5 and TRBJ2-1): DAGVTQSPTHLIKTRGQQVTLRCSPISGHKSVSWYQQVLGQGPQFIFQYYEKEERGRGNFPDRFSARQFPNYSSELNVNALLLGDSALYLCASRLLAGRLLNEQFFGPGTRLTVL.

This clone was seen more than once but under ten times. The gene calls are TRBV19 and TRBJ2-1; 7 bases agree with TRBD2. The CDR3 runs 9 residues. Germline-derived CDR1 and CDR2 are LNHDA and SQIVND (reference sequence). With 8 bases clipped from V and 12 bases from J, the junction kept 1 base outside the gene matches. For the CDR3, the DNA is TGTGCCAGTGGGGAGGGGCAGTTCTTC. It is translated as CASGEGQFF.

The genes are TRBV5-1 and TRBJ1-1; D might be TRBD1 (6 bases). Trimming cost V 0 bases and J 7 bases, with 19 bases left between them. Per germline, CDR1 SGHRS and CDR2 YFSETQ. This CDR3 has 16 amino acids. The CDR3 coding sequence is TGCGCCAGCAGCTTGGCTCTGGGTTCGGGGGGCGGTGAAGCTTTCTTT. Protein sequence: CASSLALGSGGGEAFF.

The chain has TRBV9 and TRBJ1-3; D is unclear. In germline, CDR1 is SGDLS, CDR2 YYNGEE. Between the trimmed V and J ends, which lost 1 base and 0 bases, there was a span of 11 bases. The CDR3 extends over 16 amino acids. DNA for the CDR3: TGTGCCAGCAGCGTAAGAAGCGCCAGCTCTGGAAACACCATATATTTT. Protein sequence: CASSVRSASSGNTIYF.

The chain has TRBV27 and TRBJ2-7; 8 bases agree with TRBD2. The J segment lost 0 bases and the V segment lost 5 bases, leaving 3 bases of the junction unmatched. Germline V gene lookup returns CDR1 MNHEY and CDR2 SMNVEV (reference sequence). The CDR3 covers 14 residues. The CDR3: CASSPRGGSYEQYF. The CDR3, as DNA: TGTGCCAGCAGTCCTCGGGGGGGCTCCTACGAGCAGTACTTC.

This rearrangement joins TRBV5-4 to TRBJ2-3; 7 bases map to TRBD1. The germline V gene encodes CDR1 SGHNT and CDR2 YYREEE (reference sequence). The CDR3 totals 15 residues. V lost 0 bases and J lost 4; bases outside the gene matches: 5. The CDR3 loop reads CASSLDRGKPDTQYF. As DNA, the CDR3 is TGTGCCAGCAGCTTGGACAGGGGAAAACCAGATACGCAGTATTTT.

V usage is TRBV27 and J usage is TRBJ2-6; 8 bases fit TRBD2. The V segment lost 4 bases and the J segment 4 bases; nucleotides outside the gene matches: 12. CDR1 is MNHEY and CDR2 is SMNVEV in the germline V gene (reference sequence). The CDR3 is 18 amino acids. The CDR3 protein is CASSSSGGPFSGANVLTF. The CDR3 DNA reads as TGTGCCAGCAGTTCGAGCGGGGGTCCCTTTTCGGGGGCCAACGTCCTGACTTTC.

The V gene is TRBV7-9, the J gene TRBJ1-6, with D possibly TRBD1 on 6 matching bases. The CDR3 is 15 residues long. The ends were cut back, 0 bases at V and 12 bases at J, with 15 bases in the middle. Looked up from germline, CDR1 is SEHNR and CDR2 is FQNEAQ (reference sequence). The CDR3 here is CASSLAGDRRLPLHF. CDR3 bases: TGTGCCAGCAGCTTAGCGGGAGACAGGAGATTACCCCTCCACTTT.

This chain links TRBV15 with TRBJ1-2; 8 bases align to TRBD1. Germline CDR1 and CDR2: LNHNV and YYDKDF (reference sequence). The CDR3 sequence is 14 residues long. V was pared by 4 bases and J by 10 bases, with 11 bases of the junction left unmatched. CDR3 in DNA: TGTGCCACCAGCACACCGGGACAGGTCTTGGACTACACCTTC. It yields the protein CATSTPGQVLDYTF.

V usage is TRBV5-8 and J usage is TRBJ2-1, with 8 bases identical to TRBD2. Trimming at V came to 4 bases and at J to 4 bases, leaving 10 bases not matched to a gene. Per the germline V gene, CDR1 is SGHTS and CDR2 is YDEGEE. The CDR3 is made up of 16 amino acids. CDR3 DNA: TGTGCCAGCAGCCCGCCGGGACTAGGGTCTTACAATGAGCAGTTCTTC. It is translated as CASSPPGLGSYNEQFF.

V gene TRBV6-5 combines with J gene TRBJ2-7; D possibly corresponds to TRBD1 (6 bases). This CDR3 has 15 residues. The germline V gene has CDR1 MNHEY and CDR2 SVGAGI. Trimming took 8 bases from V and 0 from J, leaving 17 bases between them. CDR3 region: CASGPRTDYSYEQYF. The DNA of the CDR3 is TGTGCCAGCGGACCGCGGACAGACTACTCCTACGAGCAGTACTTC.

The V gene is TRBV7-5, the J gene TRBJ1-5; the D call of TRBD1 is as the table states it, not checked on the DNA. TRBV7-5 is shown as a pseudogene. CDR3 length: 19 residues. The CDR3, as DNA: TGTGTCAGAAGCTTAGTCGAGTGGAGGAGGACAGATAGCAATCAGCCCCAGCATTTT. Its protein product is CVRSLVEWRRTDSNQPQHF.

The DNA for the CDR3 is TGTGCCAGCAGTTTGCATAAGCCGGGGCAGGGGTACGGCATTCAGTACTTC. Translated: CASSLHKPGQGYGIQYF. The chain couples TRBV28 to TRBJ2-4; maybe TRBD1 (6 bases). V lost 3 bases, J lost 9 bases, and 24 bases lay in between. This CDR3 region has 17 residues. Germline loops: CDR1 MDHEN, CDR2 SYDVKM. The full variable domain, rest sourced from reference TRBV28 and TRBJ2-4, is DVKVTQSSRYLVKRTGEKVFLECVQDMDHENMFWYRQDPGLGLRLIYFSYDVKMKEKGDIPEGYSVSREKKERFSLILESASTNQTSMYLCASSLHKPGQGYGIQYFGAGTRLSVL.

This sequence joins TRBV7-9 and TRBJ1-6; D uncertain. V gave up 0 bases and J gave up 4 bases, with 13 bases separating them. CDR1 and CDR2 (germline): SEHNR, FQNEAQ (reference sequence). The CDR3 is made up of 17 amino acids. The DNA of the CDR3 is TGTGCCAGCAGCTTAGCGAGAGGGTCGGGGTATAATTCACCCCTCCACTTT. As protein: CASSLARGSGYNSPLHF.

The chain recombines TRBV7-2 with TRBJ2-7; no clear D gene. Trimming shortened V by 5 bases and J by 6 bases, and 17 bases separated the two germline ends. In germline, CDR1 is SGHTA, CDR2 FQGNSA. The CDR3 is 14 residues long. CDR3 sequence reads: CASSLTPGGSEQYF. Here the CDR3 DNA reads TGTGCCAGCAGCCTGACCCCCGGCGGTTCCGAGCAGTACTTC.

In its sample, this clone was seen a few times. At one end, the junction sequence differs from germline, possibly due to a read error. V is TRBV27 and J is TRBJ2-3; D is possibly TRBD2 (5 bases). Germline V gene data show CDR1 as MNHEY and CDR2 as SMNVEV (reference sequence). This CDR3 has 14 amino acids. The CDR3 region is CASSFAGTTNTQYF. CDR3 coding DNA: TGTGCCAGCAGTTTTGCGGGTACCACAAATACGCAGTATTTT.

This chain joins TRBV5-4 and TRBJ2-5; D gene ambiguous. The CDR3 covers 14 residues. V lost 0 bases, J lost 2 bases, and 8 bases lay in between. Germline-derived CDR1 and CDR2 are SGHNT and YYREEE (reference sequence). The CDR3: CASSLDTTQETQYF. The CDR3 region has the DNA TGTGCCAGCAGCTTGGATACCACTCAAGAGACCCAGTACTTC.

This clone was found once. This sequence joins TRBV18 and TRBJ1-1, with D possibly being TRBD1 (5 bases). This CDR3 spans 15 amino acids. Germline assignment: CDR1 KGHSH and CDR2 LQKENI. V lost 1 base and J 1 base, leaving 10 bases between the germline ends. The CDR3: CASSPQGWGNTEAFF. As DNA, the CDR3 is TGTGCCAGCTCACCACAGGGGTGGGGGAACACTGAAGCTTTCTTT.

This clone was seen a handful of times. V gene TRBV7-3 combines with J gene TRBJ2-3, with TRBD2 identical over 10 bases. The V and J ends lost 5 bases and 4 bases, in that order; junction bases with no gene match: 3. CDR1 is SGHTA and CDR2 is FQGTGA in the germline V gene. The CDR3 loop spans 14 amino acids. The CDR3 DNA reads TGTGCCAGCAGCCGACTAGCGGGCCCAGATACGCAGTATTTT. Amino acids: CASSRLAGPDTQYF.